One sample yielded the 20 T cell receptor beta chains listed below, sequenced in a study of T cell responses to AZD1222 COVID-19 vaccine. Assay: immunoSEQ multiplex PCR; the TCRdb copy retains only in-frame clones and omits some. The sample gives 150,000 or so clones, 86% of which show up once; 20% to 25% is in the top ten. The source was peripheral blood, collected on day 0 of AZD1222 vaccination. The receptors were sampled from an adult in good health.

This chain connects TRBV6-5 to TRBJ2-5; either TRBD1 or TRBD2 may fit D (7 bases each). Looked up from germline, CDR1 is MNHEY and CDR2 is SVGAGI. The CDR3 length is 14 residues. V shed 6 bases and J shed 1 base, with 12 bases lying between them. As DNA, the CDR3 is TGTGCCAGCAGCGGGGGGACAGTCCAAGAGACCCAGTACTTC. Translation: CASSGGTVQETQYF.

The rearrangement uses TRBV13 and TRBJ1-4; no definite D call. In germline, CDR1 is PRHDT, CDR2 FYEKMQ (reference sequence). Trimming left V 1 base short and J 5 bases short, with 2 bases between. There are 12 residues in the CDR3. The DNA of the CDR3 is TGTGCCAGCAGCTTAGTGAATGAAAAACTGTTTTTT. Translating gives CASSLVNEKLFF.

Worth noting for this clone: The junction and the germline gene differ at one end; a read error may be behind it. The rearrangement uses TRBV7-2 and TRBJ2-7; possible D gene TRBD2, 5 bases. The CDR3 consists of 11 residues. Germline values: CDR1 SGHTA, CDR2 FQGNSA. The CDR3 loop reads CASSSAGEPRF. Here the CDR3 DNA reads TGTGCCAGCAGCTCCGCCGGGGAACCGAGGTTC. Full variable domain (remainder filled in from reference TRBV7-2 and TRBJ2-7): GAGVSQSPSNKVTEKGKDVELRCDPISGHTALYWYRQSLGQGLEFLIYFQGNSAPDKSGLPSDRFSAERTGGSVSTLTIQRTQQEDSAVYLCASSSAGEPRFGPGTRLTVT.

The chain has TRBV5-6 and TRBJ1-5; D is ambiguous. The V end was cut by 4 bases, the J end by 1 base, with 6 bases between. The germline V gene encodes CDR1 SGHDT and CDR2 YYEEEE. The CDR3 contains 13 residues. The CDR3 DNA sequence: TGTGCCAGCAGCAAAAACAGCAATCAGCCCCAGCATTTT. This codes for CASSKNSNQPQHF.

The chain combines TRBV27 with TRBJ2-3; TRBD2 aligns across 11 bases. J was trimmed by 2 bases and V by 7 bases; bases with no gene match: 8. CDR1 MNHEY and CDR2 SMNVEV come from the germline V gene (reference sequence). CDR3 length: 16 amino acids. DNA of the CDR3: TGTGCCAGCAAAGTAGCGGGGGGGCCCCCCACAGATACGCAGTATTTT. Its translation: CASKVAGGPPTDTQYF.

The chain recombines TRBV10-3 with TRBJ1-2; D gene unclear. V lost 0 bases, J lost 0 bases, and 8 bases lay in between. This CDR3 contains 15 residues. Germline V gene sequence: CDR1 ENHRY, CDR2 SYGVKD. Here the CDR3 reads CAISESGPTNYGYTF. For the CDR3, the DNA is TGTGCCATCAGTGAGTCCGGCCCGACTAACTATGGCTACACCTTC.

V and J are TRBV6-2 or TRBV6-3 and TRBJ1-2, with TRBD1 matching over 9 bases. Losses at the gene ends were 8 bases for V and 6 bases for J; bases not matched to a gene: 7. CDR3 size: 13 residues. The germline CDR1 and CDR2 sequences are MNHEY and SVGEGT. The CDR3 loop reads CASGRDRADGYTF. CDR3 nucleotides: TGTGCCAGCGGCCGGGACAGGGCCGATGGCTACACCTTC.

The chain carries TRBV2 and TRBJ2-7, with 8 bases fitting TRBD2. V was clipped by 1 base and J by 4 bases; unmatched bases: 3. This CDR3 has 14 residues. Per germline, CDR1 SNHLY and CDR2 FYNNEI. The CDR3 DNA reads TGTGCCAGCAGTGAAGGCGGGGGGAAATACGAGCAGTACTTC. Translated, it gives CASSEGGGKYEQYF.

V usage is TRBV5-6 and J usage is TRBJ2-1; 9 bases are shared with TRBD1. This CDR3 has 17 residues. Germline-derived CDR1 and CDR2 are SGHDT and YYEEEE. V was pared by 5 bases and J by 8 bases, with 17 bases of the junction left unmatched. The CDR3 DNA is TGTGCCAGCAGGCCCAAGTGGGAGGACAGGGGTCGGGATGAGCAGTTCTTC. It specifies CASRPKWEDRGRDEQFF.

The V gene is TRBV1, the J gene TRBJ1-1; the table names TRBD1, a call not compared with the DNA. TRBV1 is a known pseudogene. This CDR3 has 13 residues. The DNA for the CDR3 is TGCACCAGCAGCCCCTACAGGAACACTGAAGCTTTCTTT. Amino acid sequence: CTSSPYRNTEAFF.

The V call is TRBV9, the J call TRBJ1-6, with no clear D. There are 15 residues in the CDR3. V was pared by 0 bases and J by 9 bases, with 13 bases between. Germline V gives CDR1 SGDLS, CDR2 YYNGEE. DNA of the CDR3: TGTGCCAGCAGCGTAGGAGTGGCAGGTGTTTCACCCCTCCACTTT. Translation gives CASSVGVAGVSPLHF.

A word on this clone: An end of the junction does not agree with germline; a read error may underlie this. The genes are TRBV7-2 and TRBJ1-1, with a tentative D call TRBD1 (5 bases). Germline V CDR1 and CDR2: SGHTA, FQGNSA. This CDR3 contains 14 residues. The CDR3 reads CASSLDGGNAEAFF. CDR3 in DNA: TGTGCCAGCAGCTTAGACGGGGGGAACGCTGAAGCTTTCTTT.

This clone occurred once. The chain employs TRBV10-3 and TRBJ1-1; a weak D match, TRBD1 (5 bases). V was trimmed by 11 bases and J by 3 bases, leaving 16 bases between them. This CDR3 comprises 13 residues. CDR1 is ENHRY, CDR2 SYGVKD, per germline. CDR3 coding DNA: TGTGCCGGGGCCCGGGGGAGGGACACTGAAGCTTTCTTT. This encodes CAGARGRDTEAFF.

This chain connects TRBV5-1 to TRBJ2-5; perhaps TRBD1 as D (6 bases). This CDR3 is 14 amino acids long. Germline V gives CDR1 SGHRS, CDR2 YFSETQ. The germline V and J ends were trimmed by 4 bases and 4 bases, with 14 bases remaining between them. CDR3 DNA sequence: TGCGCCAGCAGCGATCAGAAGGGGGTAGAGACCCAGTACTTC. Its protein product is CASSDQKGVETQYF. The entire variable domain, with the rest obtained from reference TRBV5-1 and TRBJ2-5, is as follows: KAGVTQTPRYLIKTRGQQVTLSCSPISGHRSVSWYQQTPGQGLQFLFEYFSETQRNKGNFPGRFSGRQFSNSRSEMNVSTLELGDSALYLCASSDQKGVETQYFGPGTRLLVL.

The V gene is TRBV6-2 or TRBV6-3, the J gene TRBJ2-7; a weak D match, TRBD1 (6 bases). This CDR3 comprises 15 residues. Trimming stripped 5 bases from V and 2 bases from J, with 16 bases between. CDR1 is MNHEY and CDR2 is SVGEGT in the germline V gene. In DNA form, the CDR3 reads TGTGCCAGCAGTACCACCACAGGGTACCCCTACGAGCAGTACTTC. Amino acid sequence: CASSTTTGYPYEQYF.

V and J are TRBV11-3 and TRBJ2-5; D is undetermined. The CDR3 consists of 12 residues. The V gene lost 5 bases and the J gene lost 5 bases, with 9 bases spanning the gap. Germline V gene data show CDR1 as SGHNT and CDR2 as YENEEA. The CDR3 is CASSRSEETQYF. CDR3 nucleotides: TGTGCCAGCAGCCGATCAGAGGAGACCCAGTACTTC.

The rearrangement links TRBV12-3 or TRBV12-4 to TRBJ1-2, with D uncertain. The CDR3 is 11 amino acids. Trimming cost V 4 bases and J 6 bases, with 6 bases left between them. CDR3: CASSYGDGYTF. The DNA of the CDR3 is TGTGCCAGCAGTTACGGCGATGGCTACACCTTC.

J is TRBJ1-6 and V is TRBV9, with no clear D. CDR1 and CDR2 (germline): SGDLS, YYNGEE. Between the trimmed V and J ends, which lost 4 bases and 6 bases, there was a span of 8 bases. This CDR3 region has 13 residues. The CDR3 loop reads CASSPKVNSPLHF. In DNA, the CDR3 is TGTGCCAGCAGCCCCAAGGTTAATTCACCCCTCCACTTT.

The genes are TRBV18 and TRBJ1-2, with D unclear. This CDR3 is 16 amino acids long. V lost 2 bases and J 4 bases, leaving 17 bases between the germline ends. Germline lookup yields CDR1 KGHSH and CDR2 LQKENI. As DNA, the CDR3 is TGTGCCAGCTCACCATCGGGAGGCCCTGGTGGCTATGGCTACACCTTC. Translation gives CASSPSGGPGGYGYTF.

The chain couples TRBV6-2 or TRBV6-3 to TRBJ1-5, with D uncertain. Looked up from germline, CDR1 is MNHEY and CDR2 is SVGEGT. The V end lost 5 bases, the J end lost 4 bases, and 12 bases lay between the germline ends. CDR3 size: 14 residues. CDR3 sequence (DNA): TGTGCCAGCAGTCCCCGGACGGGAAATCAGCCCCAGCATTTT. Protein: CASSPRTGNQPQHF.